Below, 5 T cell receptor beta chains from the same sample are listed, as sequenced in a study of beta chain features in type 1 diabetes. Their antigens remain unidentified. Findings of the study overall: There was a moderate but significant shortening of TCRB CDR3s in all four CD4+ subsets of Type 1 diabetes patients.

The authors reverse transcribed all of the isolated RNA, so sequencing captured expressed TCRB transcripts. Data came from immunoSEQ multiplex PCR; TCRdb stores just in-frame clones and leaves some out. This sample has some 15,000 clones, with about three quarters found just once. The sequencing input was stem cell memory CD4+ T cells from blood. These receptors originate from a man aged 25-45 years with type 1 diabetes.

This clone came up once. The rearrangement joins TRBV27 to TRBJ2-1; TRBD1 is a possible D gene (7 bases). In germline, CDR1 is MNHEY, CDR2 SMNVEV (reference sequence). Deletions cut 3 bases from V and 4 bases from J, with 16 bases between. The CDR3 contains 16 residues. The CDR3 here is CASSFQGGRGYNEQFF. DNA of the CDR3: TGTGCCAGCAGTTTTCAGGGGGGCCGCGGGTACAATGAGCAGTTCTTC.

V gene TRBV28 combines with J gene TRBJ2-3, with TRBD1 identical over 7 bases. The V gene's germline CDR1 is MDHEN and CDR2 SYDVKM. This CDR3 has 15 amino acids. The V and J ends lost 7 bases and 4 bases, in that order; junction bases with no gene match: 11. The CDR3 DNA reads TGTGCCAGCACTTTGGAAGGGGGCCGGGCAGATACGCAGTATTTT. Its protein product is CASTLEGGRADTQYF.

V and J are TRBV14 and TRBJ2-3; no definite D call. The CDR3 runs 13 residues. The germline V and J ends were trimmed by 1 base and 9 bases, with 11 bases remaining between them. Per the germline V gene, CDR1 is SGHDN and CDR2 is FVKESK. As DNA, the CDR3 is TGTGCCAGCAGCCAAGTCCCAATTGAGACGCAGTATTTT. Translation gives CASSQVPIETQYF.

This chain uses TRBV18 with TRBJ1-2; TRBD1 matches at 8 bases. Losses at the gene ends were 3 bases for V and 3 bases for J; bases not matched to a gene: 6. Looked up from germline, CDR1 is KGHSH and CDR2 is LQKENI. This CDR3 has 15 residues. The CDR3 DNA sequence: TGTGCCAGCTCACCCAGGACAGGGCCTGACTATGGCTACACCTTC. Translation gives CASSPRTGPDYGYTF.

The chain recombines TRBV7-2 with TRBJ2-5, with 9 bases identical to TRBD2. The V segment lost 8 bases and the J segment 8 bases; nucleotides outside the gene matches: 9. The CDR3 has 13 amino acids. Germline CDR1 is SGHTA and CDR2 is FQGNSA. The CDR3 DNA reads TGTGCCAGCGTCTGTGTAGCGGGGGAAACCCAGTACTTC. Its protein is CASVCVAGETQYF.